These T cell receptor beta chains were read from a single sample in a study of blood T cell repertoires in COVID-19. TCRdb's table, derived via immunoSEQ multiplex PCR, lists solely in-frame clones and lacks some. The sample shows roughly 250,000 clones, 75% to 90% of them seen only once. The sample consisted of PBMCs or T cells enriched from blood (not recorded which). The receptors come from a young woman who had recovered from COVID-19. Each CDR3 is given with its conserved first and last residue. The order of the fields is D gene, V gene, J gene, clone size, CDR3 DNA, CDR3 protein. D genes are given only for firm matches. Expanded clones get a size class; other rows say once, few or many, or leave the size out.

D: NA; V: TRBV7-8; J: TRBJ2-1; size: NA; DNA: TGTGCCAGCAGCTTAGGAGACTACCCATACAATGAGCAGTTCTTC; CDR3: CASSLGDYPYNEQFF
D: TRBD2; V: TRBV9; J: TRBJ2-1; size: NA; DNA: TGTGCCAGCAGCCCTAGCGGGGGGTACAATGAGCAGTTCTTC; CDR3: CASSPSGGYNEQFF
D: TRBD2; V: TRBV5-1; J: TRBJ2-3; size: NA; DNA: TGCGCCAGCAGCTTGGGAGCGGGGGGGCACGATACGCAGTATTTT; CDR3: CASSLGAGGHDTQYF
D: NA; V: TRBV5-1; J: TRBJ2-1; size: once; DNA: TGCGCCAGCAGCTTGGCCATTGGGAGTGAGCAGTTCTTC; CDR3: CASSLAIGSEQFF
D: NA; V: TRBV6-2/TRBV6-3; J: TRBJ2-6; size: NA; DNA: TGTGCCAGCAGTTACCTATCTGGGGCCAACGTCCTGACTTTC; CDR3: CASSYLSGANVLTF
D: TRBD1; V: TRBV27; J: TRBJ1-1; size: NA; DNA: TGTGCCAGCAGTTGGGGACAGGCCACTGAAGCTTTCTTT; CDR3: CASSWGQATEAFF
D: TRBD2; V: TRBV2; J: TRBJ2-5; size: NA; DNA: TGTGCCAGCGGGTCGAGCGGGGGGCAAGAGACCCAGTACTTC; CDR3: CASGSSGGQETQYF
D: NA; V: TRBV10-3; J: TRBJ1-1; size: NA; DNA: TGTGCCATCAGTGGGGGGGGGTTATCGGAAGCTTTCTTT; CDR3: CAISGGGLSEAFF
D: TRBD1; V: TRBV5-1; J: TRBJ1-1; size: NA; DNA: TGCGCCAGCAGCTCCCGACAGGGGGCCACTGAAGCTTTCTTT; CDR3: CASSSRQGATEAFF
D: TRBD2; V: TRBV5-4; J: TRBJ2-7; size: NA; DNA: TGTGCCAGCAGCTCGCGTAGCGGGGGGGCGATCGAGCAGTACTTC; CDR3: CASSSRSGGAIEQYF
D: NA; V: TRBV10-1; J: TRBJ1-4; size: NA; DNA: TGCGCCAGCAGTGAAGGGGGACTAAATGAAAAACTGTTTTTT; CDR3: CASSEGGLNEKLFF
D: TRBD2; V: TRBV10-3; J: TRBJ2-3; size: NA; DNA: TGTGCCATCAGTGGGGGACTAGCGGGGGGTCGCACAGATACGCAGTATTTT; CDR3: CAISGGLAGGRTDTQYF
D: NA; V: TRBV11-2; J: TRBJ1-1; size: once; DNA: TGTGCCAGCAGCTTAGGGGCCGTGGTGAACACTGAAGCTTTCTTT; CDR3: CASSLGAVVNTEAFF
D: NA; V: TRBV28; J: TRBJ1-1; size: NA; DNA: TGTGCCAGCGGTGGTGCAGGGAACCAAGCTTTCTTT; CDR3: CASGGAGNQAFF
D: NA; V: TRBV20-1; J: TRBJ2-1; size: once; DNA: TGCAGTGCTAGCCAGGGTAGTGAGCAGTTCTTC; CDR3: CSASQGSEQFF
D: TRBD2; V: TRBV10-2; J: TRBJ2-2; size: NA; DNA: TGCGCCACGGGGGGGAACACCGGGGAGCTGTTTTTT; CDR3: CATGGNTGELFF
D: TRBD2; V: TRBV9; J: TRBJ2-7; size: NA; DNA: TGTGCCAGCAGCCCTTGGGGACTAGCGGGGGCGAAGCACTACGAGCAGTACTTC; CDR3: CASSPWGLAGAKHYEQYF
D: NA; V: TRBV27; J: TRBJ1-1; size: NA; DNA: TGTGCCAGCAGTTTACAGGGGAAGAACACTGAAGCTTTCTTT; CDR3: CASSLQGKNTEAFF
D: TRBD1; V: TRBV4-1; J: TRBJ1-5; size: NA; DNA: TGCGCCAGCAGCCACTTTCTGAGGACAGGGGGTTATCTTAATCAGCCCCAGCATTTT; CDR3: CASSHFLRTGGYLNQPQHF
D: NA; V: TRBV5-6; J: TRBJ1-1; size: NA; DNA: TGTGCCAGCAGCTTGGGGGGGCGAGCAGCTTTCTTT; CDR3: CASSLGGRAAFF
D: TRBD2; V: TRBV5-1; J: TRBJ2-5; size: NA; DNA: TGCGCCAGCAGCTTGGGGCTAGCGGGGGTACCAGAGACCCAGTACTTC; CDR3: CASSLGLAGVPETQYF
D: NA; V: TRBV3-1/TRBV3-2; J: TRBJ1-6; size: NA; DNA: TGTGCCAGCAGCCGAGGGGGTGTTAATTCACCCCTCCACTTT; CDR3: CASSRGGVNSPLHF
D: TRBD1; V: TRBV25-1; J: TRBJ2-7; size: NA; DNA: TGTGCCAGCAGTGAATATAGGGGACAGGGGGCGCGGGAGCAGTACTTC; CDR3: CASSEYRGQGAREQYF
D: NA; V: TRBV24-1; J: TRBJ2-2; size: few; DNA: TGTGCCACCTTCAAGACGTTAGGAGACGGGGAGCTGTTTTTT; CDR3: CATFKTLGDGELFF
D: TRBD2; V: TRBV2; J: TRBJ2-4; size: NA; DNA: TGTGCCAGCAGAGGGACTAGCGGGGGAGAAAACATTCAGTACTTC; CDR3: CASRGTSGGENIQYF
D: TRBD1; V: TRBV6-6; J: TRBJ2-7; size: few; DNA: TGTGCCAGCAGTAGGGGACAGAACTACGAGCAGTACTTC; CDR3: CASSRGQNYEQYF
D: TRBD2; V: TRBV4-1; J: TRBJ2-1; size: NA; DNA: TGCGCCAGCAGCTCCGCCGGAAGGTTAGCGGGGGCCCCGGGAGAGCAGTTCTTC; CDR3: CASSSAGRLAGAPGEQFF
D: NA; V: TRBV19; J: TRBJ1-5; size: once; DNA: TGTGCCAGTACCCTCCGGGGAGGGAGCAATCAGCCCCAGCATTTT; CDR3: CASTLRGGSNQPQHF
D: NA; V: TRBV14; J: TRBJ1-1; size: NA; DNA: TGTGCCAGCAGAACTTTTATGAACACTGAAGCTTTCTTT; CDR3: CASRTFMNTEAFF
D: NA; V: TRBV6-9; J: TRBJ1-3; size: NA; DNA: TGTGCCAGCAGTCCTTCGGGGATACCGAGGAACACCATATATTTT; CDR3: CASSPSGIPRNTIYF
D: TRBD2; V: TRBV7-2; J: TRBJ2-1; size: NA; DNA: TGTGCCAGCAGCTTGACTAGCGGGTACAATGAGCAGTTCTTC; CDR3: CASSLTSGYNEQFF
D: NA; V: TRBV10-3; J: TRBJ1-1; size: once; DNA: TGTGCCATCAGTGAGTCGTTGCCCGGGTACACTGAAGCTTTCTTT; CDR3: CAISESLPGYTEAFF
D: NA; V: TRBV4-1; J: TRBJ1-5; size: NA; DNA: TGCGCCAGCAGCCAAGGAGGTCAGCCCCAGCATTTT; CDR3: CASSQGGQPQHF
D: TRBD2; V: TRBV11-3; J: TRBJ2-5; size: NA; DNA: TGTGCCAGCTCGGTGGGTTTTGCGGGGAGGGAAGAGACCCAGTACTTC; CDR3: CASSVGFAGREETQYF
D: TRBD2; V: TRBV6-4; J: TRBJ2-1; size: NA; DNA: TGTGCCAGCAGTAGGAGCGGGGGGGACGGTGAGCAGTTCTTC; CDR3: CASSRSGGDGEQFF
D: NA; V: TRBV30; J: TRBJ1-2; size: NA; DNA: TGTGCCTGGAGTGTTGGAGGGACCTATGGCTACACCTTC; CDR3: CAWSVGGTYGYTF
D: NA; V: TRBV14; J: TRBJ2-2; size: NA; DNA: TGTGCCAGCAGCCGGGTAGGACAGCGCTACGGGGAGCTGTTTTTT; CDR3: CASSRVGQRYGELFF
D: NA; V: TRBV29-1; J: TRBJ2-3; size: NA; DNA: TGCAGCGCCACCAGCGGCACAGATACGCAGTATTTT; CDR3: CSATSGTDTQYF
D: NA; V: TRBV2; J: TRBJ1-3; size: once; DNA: TGTGCCAGCAGGGGGACAACCTCTGGAAACACCATATATTTT; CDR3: CASRGTTSGNTIYF
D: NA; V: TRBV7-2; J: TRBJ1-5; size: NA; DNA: TGTGCCAGCAGCTTAGGGGCAGGGGGCAATCAGCCCCAGCATTTT; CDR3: CASSLGAGGNQPQHF